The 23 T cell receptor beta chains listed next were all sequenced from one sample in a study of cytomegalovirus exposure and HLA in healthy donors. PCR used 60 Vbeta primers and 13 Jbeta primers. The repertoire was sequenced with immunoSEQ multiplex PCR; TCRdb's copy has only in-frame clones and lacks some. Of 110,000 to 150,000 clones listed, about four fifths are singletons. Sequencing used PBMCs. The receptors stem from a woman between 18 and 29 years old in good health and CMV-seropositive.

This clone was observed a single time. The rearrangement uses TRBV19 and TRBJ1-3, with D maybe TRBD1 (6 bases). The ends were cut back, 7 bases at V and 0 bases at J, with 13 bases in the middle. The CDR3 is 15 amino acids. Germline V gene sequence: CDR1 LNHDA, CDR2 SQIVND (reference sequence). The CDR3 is CASKETGSSGNTIYF. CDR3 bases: TGTGCCAGTAAGGAGACAGGCAGCTCTGGAAACACCATATATTTT.

The CDR3 DNA reads as TGTGCCAGCAGATTCGGCCCAAGCGGCGAGCAGTACTTC. This gives the protein CASRFGPSGEQYF. This chain connects TRBV25-1 to TRBJ2-7, with D perhaps matching TRBD2 (5 bases). Trimming took 6 bases from V and 6 from J, leaving 15 bases between them. The CDR3 is made up of 13 amino acids. CDR1 and CDR2 from the germline V gene are MGHDK and SYGVNS.

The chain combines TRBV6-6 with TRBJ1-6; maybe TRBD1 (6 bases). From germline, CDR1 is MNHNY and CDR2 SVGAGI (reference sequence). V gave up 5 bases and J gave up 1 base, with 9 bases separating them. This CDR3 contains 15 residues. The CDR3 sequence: CASSRTGSYNSPLHF. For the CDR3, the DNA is TGTGCCAGCAGTCGAACAGGGTCCTATAATTCACCCCTCCACTTT.

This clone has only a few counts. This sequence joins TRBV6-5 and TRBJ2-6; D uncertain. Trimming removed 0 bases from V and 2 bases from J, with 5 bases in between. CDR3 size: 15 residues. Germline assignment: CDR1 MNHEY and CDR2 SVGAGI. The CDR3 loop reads CASSYSSTGANVLTF. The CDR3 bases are TGTGCCAGCAGTTACTCGAGTACTGGGGCCAACGTCCTGACTTTC.

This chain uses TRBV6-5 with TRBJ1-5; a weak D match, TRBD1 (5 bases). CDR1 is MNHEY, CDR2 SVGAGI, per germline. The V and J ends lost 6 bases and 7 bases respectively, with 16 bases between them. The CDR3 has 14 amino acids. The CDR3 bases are TGTGCCAGCAGCCCCGACAGTCTAAGGCAGCCCCAGCATTTT. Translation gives CASSPDSLRQPQHF.

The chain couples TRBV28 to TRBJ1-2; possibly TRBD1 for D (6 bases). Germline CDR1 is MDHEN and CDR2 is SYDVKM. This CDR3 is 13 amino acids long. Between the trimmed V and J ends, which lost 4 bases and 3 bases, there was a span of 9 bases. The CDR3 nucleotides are TGTGCCAGCAGTTACAGGGTGGACTATGGCTACACCTTC. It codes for CASSYRVDYGYTF.

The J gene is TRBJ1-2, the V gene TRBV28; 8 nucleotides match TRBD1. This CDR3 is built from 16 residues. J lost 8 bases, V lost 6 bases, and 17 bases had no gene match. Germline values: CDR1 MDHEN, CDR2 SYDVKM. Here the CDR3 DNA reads TGTGCCAGCAGGCCACCTCCAGGGGGCGGTGCATGGGGCTACACCTTC. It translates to CASRPPPGGGAWGYTF.

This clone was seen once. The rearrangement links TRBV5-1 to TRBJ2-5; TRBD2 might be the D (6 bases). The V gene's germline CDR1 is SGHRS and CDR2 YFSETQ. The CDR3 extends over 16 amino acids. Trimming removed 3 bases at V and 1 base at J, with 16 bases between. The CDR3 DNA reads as TGCGCCAGCAGCTCCAGAGTCCGGGACTCCCAAGAGACCCAGTACTTC. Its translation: CASSSRVRDSQETQYF.

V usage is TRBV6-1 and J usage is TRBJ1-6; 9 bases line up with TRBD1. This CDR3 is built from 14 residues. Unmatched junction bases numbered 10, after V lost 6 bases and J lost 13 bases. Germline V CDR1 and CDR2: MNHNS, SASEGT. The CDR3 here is CASSGGTGRVPLHF. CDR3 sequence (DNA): TGTGCCAGCAGCGGAGGGACAGGGAGAGTCCCCCTCCACTTT.

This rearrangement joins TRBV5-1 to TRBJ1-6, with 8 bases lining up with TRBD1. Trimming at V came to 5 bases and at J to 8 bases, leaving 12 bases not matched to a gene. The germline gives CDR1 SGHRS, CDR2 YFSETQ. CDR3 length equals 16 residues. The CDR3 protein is CASRPQDRERDSPLHF. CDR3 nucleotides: TGCGCCAGCAGGCCACAGGACAGGGAGCGGGATTCACCCCTCCACTTT.

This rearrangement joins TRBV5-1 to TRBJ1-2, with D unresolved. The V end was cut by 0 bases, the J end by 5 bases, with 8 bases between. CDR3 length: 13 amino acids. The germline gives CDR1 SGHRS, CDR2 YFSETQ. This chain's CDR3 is CASSLAPSYGYTF. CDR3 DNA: TGCGCCAGCAGCTTGGCCCCCTCTTATGGCTACACCTTC.

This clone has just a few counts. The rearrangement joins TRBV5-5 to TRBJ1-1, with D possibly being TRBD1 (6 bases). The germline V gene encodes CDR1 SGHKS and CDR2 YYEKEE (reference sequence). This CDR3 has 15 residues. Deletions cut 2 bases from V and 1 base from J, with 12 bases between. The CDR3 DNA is TGTGCCAGCAGCTTCGGTCCGACAGGGAACACTGAAGCTTTCTTT. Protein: CASSFGPTGNTEAFF.

Written as DNA, the CDR3 is TGTGCCAGCAGTGCTCAGGACAGGGATGCTTTCTTT. Its translation: CASSAQDRDAFF. V gene TRBV25-1 combines with J gene TRBJ1-1, with 8 bases lining up with TRBD1. The CDR3 has 12 residues. Unmatched junction bases numbered 6, after V lost 4 bases and J lost 11 bases. Germline CDR1 MGHDK, CDR2 SYGVNS.

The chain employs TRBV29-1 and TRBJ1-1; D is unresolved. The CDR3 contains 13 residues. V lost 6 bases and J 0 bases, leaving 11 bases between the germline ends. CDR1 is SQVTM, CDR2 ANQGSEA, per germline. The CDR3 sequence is CSVAGVVNTEAFF. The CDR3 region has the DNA TGCAGCGTCGCCGGGGTAGTGAACACTGAAGCTTTCTTT.

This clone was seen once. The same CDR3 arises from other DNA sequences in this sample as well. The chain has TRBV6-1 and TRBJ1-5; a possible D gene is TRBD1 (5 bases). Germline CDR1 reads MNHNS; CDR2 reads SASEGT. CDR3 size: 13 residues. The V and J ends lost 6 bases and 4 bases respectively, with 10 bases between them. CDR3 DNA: TGTGCCAGCAGGGGTCAGGGTAATCAGCCCCAGCATTTT. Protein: CASRGQGNQPQHF.

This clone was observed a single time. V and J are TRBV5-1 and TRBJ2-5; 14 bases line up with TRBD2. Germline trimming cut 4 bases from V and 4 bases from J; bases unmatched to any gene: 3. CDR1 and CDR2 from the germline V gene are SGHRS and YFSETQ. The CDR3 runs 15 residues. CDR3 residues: CASSPGTSGGETQYF. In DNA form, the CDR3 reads TGCGCCAGCAGCCCCGGGACTAGCGGGGGAGAGACCCAGTACTTC.

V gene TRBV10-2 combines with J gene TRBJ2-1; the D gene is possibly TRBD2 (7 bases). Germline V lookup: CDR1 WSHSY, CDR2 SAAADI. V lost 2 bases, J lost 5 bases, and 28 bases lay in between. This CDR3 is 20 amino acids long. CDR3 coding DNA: TGCGCCAGCAGTGAGCCGGCGGGGGCTAACAGGCCTTCTAGCCACAATGAGCAGTTCTTC. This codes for CASSEPAGANRPSSHNEQFF.

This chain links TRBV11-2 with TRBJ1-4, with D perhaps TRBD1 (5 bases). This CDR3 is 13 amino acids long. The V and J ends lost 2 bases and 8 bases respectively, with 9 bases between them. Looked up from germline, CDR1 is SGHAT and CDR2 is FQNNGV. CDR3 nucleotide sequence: TGTGCCAGCAGCTTATCGACAGCCGAAAAACTGTTTTTT. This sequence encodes CASSLSTAEKLFF.

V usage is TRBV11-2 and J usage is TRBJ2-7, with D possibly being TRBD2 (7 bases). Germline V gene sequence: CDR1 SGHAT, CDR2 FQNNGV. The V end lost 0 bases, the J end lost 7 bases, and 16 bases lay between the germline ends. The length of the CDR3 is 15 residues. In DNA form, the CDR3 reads TGTGCCAGCAGCTTAGATGGGGGGGTACAGGGTGAGCAGTACTTC. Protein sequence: CASSLDGGVQGEQYF.

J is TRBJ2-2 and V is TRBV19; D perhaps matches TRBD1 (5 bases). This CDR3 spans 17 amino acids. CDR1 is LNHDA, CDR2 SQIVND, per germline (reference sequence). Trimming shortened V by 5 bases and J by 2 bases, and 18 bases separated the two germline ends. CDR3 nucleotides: TGTGCCAGTAGTCCACCCGACAGATCATCTAACACCGGGGAGCTGTTTTTT. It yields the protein CASSPPDRSSNTGELFF.

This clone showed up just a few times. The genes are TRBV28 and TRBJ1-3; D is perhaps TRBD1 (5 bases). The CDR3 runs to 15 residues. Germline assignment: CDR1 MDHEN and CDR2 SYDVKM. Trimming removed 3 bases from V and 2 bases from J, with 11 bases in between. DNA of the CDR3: TGTGCCAGCAGTTTCGGGCGGGGGACTGGAAACACCATATATTTT. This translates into CASSFGRGTGNTIYF.

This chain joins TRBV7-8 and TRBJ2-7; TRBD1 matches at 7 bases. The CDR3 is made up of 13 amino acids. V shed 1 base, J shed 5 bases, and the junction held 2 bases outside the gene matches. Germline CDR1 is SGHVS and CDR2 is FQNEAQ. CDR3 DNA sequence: TGTGCCAGCAGCTTAGGAGGACAGGACGAGCAGTACTTC. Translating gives CASSLGGQDEQYF. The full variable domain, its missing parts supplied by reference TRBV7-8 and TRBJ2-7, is GAGVSQSPRYKVAKRGQDVALRCDPISGHVSLFWYQQALGQGPEFLTYFQNEAQLDKSGLPSDRFFAERPEGSVSTLKIQRTQQEDSAVYLCASSLGGQDEQYFGPGTRLTVT.

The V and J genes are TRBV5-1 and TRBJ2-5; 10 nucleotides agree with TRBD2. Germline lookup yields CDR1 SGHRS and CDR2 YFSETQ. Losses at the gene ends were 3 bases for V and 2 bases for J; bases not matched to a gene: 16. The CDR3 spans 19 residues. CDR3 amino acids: CASSSTLLKRGGRQETQYF. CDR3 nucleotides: TGCGCCAGCAGCTCGACCCTTCTGAAGCGGGGGGGGAGACAAGAGACCCAGTACTTC. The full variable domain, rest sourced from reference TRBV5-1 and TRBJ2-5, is KAGVTQTPRYLIKTRGQQVTLSCSPISGHRSVSWYQQTPGQGLQFLFEYFSETQRNKGNFPGRFSGRQFSNSRSEMNVSTLELGDSALYLCASSSTLLKRGGRQETQYFGPGTRLLVL.